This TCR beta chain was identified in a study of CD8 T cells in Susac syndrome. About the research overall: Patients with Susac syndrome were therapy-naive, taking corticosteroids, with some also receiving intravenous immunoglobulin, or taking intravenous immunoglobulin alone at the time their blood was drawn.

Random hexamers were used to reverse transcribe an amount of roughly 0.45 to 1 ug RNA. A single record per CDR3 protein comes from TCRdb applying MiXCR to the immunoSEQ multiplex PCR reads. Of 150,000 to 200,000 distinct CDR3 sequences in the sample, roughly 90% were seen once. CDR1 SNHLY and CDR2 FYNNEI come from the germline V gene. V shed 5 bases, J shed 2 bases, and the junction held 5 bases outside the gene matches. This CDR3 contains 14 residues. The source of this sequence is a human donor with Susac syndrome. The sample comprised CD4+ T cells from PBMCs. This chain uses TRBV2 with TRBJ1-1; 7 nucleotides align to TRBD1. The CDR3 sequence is CASSSRGRNTEAFF. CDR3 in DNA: TGTGCCAGCAGTTCCAGGGGGAGAAACACTGAAGCTTTCTTT.